This entry lists 24 T cell receptor beta chains sequenced from one sample in a study of beta chain features in type 1 diabetes (dated by TCRdb to about 2018). Preparation of the library involved the immunoSEQ multiplex PCR assay. The High Capacity cDNA Reverse Transcription Kit was used to reverse transcribe all of the isolated RNA, meaning that expressed TCRB transcripts were what got sequenced. TCRdb's version of the immuneACCESS table is confined to in-frame rearrangements and falls short of the full clone set. An unresolved V gene accounts for under half of the shortfall where checked; the remainder is of unknown origin. Counted in this sample were around 150,000 clones; approximately 8.1% of them appeared once. 0.65% of the sample comes from the top ten. The source material was central memory CD4+ T cells from blood. Receptors originate from a man between 18 and 35 years old in good health.

This clone was seen more than once but under ten times. The chain joins TRBV7-2 to TRBJ2-3; TRBD1 might be the D (5 bases). From germline, CDR1 is SGHTA and CDR2 FQGNSA. The V gene lost 5 bases and the J gene lost 3 bases, with 12 bases spanning the gap. The CDR3 spans 14 residues. CDR3 DNA sequence: TGTGCCAGCAGCCTAGGGGCAGGGACAGATACGCAGTATTTT. Its protein is CASSLGAGTDTQYF.

The rearrangement uses TRBV28 and TRBJ1-6, with D maybe TRBD1 (6 bases). The germline V gene encodes CDR1 MDHEN and CDR2 SYDVKM. CDR3 length equals 15 residues. Trimming took off 3 bases at V and 6 bases at J, with 12 bases between the two ends. The CDR3 here is CASSFPGTPNSPLHF. Here the CDR3 DNA reads TGTGCCAGCAGTTTCCCGGGGACACCTAATTCACCCCTCCACTTT.

The chain links TRBV7-9 to TRBJ1-1; the D gene is possibly TRBD1 (5 bases). CDR3 length: 14 residues. Trimming took off 8 bases at V and 0 bases at J, with 13 bases between the two ends. Germline V gene sequence: CDR1 SEHNR, CDR2 FQNEAQ (reference sequence). The CDR3 DNA is TGTGCCAGCGGGAGAGGGGAGGTGAACACTGAAGCTTTCTTT. It specifies CASGRGEVNTEAFF.

This clone was picked up a small number of times. The chain links TRBV14 to TRBJ1-1, with unresolved D. The CDR3 runs 12 residues. Germline V gene lookup returns CDR1 SGHDN and CDR2 FVKESK. V was trimmed by 6 bases and J by 0 bases, leaving 5 bases between them. CDR3 residues: CASSFMNTEAFF. In nucleotides, the CDR3 is TGTGCCAGCAGTTTTATGAACACTGAAGCTTTCTTT.

This clone was picked up a small number of times. The V call is TRBV19, the J call TRBJ2-6, with D perhaps TRBD1 (6 bases). The V and J ends lost 0 bases and 2 bases respectively, with 8 bases between them. The CDR3 spans 16 residues. Germline CDR1 LNHDA, CDR2 SQIVND (reference sequence). CDR3 protein: CASSIERTAGANVLTF. In DNA form, the CDR3 reads TGTGCCAGTAGTATAGAGAGGACAGCTGGGGCCAACGTCCTGACTTTC.

The CDR3 DNA reads TGTGCCAGCAGACACGGGACAGAGAGCTATGGCTACACCTTC. It translates to CASRHGTESYGYTF. The rearrangement joins TRBV6-6 to TRBJ1-2; TRBD1 matches 7 bases. In germline, CDR1 is MNHNY, CDR2 SVGAGI (reference sequence). The CDR3 consists of 14 residues. The V and J ends lost 6 bases and 4 bases, in that order; junction bases with no gene match: 8.

This rearrangement joins TRBV27 to TRBJ2-6; the match to TRBD1 covers 7 bases. Germline trimming cut 5 bases from V and 2 bases from J; bases unmatched to any gene: 3. This CDR3 comprises 15 residues. From germline, CDR1 is MNHEY and CDR2 SMNVEV (reference sequence). CDR3 sequence: CASSQGVAGANVLTF. In DNA, the CDR3 is TGTGCCAGCAGTCAGGGGGTAGCTGGGGCCAACGTCCTGACTTTC.

The chain combines TRBV6-5 with TRBJ1-5; 8 bases map to TRBD1. CDR1 and CDR2 (germline): MNHEY, SVGAGI. The junction had 4 bases not matched to a gene; V was cut back by 6 bases and J by 0 bases. This CDR3 is 15 amino acids long. The CDR3 sequence: CASREDRDSNQPQHF. The CDR3 nucleotides read TGTGCCAGCAGAGAGGACAGGGATAGCAATCAGCCCCAGCATTTT.

This clone has a handful of counts. The chain combines TRBV28 with TRBJ1-2; the D is unclear. CDR3 size: 13 residues. Germline-derived CDR1 and CDR2 are MDHEN and SYDVKM. Trimming removed 3 bases at V and 8 bases at J, with 13 bases between. The CDR3 region is CASSFYKISGYTF. The CDR3, as DNA: TGTGCCAGCAGTTTTTACAAGATTAGCGGCTACACCTTC.

This clone has only a few counts. The chain joins TRBV19 to TRBJ2-5; TRBD2 agrees at 7 bases. V shed 6 bases, J shed 5 bases, and the junction held 3 bases outside the gene matches. The CDR3 is made up of 12 amino acids. In germline, CDR1 is LNHDA, CDR2 SQIVND (reference sequence). The CDR3: CASRLSGETQYF. For the CDR3, the DNA is TGTGCCAGTAGACTTAGCGGGGAGACCCAGTACTTC.

This clone has a handful of counts. This rearrangement joins TRBV30 to TRBJ1-1, with 10 bases matching TRBD1. Trimming removed 3 bases from V and 9 bases from J; junction bases left unmatched: 7. This CDR3 region has 13 residues. Germline V CDR1 and CDR2: GTSNPN, SVGIG (reference sequence). CDR3 DNA: TGTGCCTGGAGGCCGGGACAGGGGACCCAAGCTTTCTTT. Protein: CAWRPGQGTQAFF.

As regards this clone: Its ends do not fully match the called genes, so a read error is possible. The chain uses TRBV6-5 and TRBJ2-1; no reliable D call. CDR1 is MNHEY, CDR2 SVGAGI, per germline. This CDR3 region has 11 residues. This chain's CDR3 is CASSPDWVPIF. In nucleotides, the CDR3 is TGTGCCAGCAGCCCCGACTGGGTACCCATCTTC.

The gene calls are TRBV30 and TRBJ1-5, with D possibly matching TRBD1 (6 bases). This CDR3 is built from 17 residues. Germline CDR1 and CDR2: GTSNPN and SVGIG (reference sequence). Trimming removed 2 bases at V and 0 bases at J, with 17 bases between. The CDR3 here is CAWSLGTSLYSNQPQHF. The CDR3 DNA reads as TGTGCCTGGAGTCTCGGGACAAGCCTGTATAGCAATCAGCCCCAGCATTTT.

In its sample, this clone was seen many times. The chain has TRBV7-2 and TRBJ1-2; the D gene is possibly TRBD1 (6 bases). This CDR3 contains 14 residues. Trimming stripped 2 bases from V and 8 bases from J, with 15 bases between. The germline CDR1 and CDR2 sequences are SGHTA and FQGNSA. The CDR3 spells CASSLWAQGHGYTF. CDR3 sequence (DNA): TGTGCCAGCAGCTTATGGGCCCAGGGACACGGCTACACCTTC. Filled out from reference TRBV7-2 and TRBJ1-2, the complete variable domain reads GAGVSQSPSNKVTEKGKDVELRCDPISGHTALYWYRQSLGQGLEFLIYFQGNSAPDKSGLPSDRFSAERTGGSVSTLTIQRTQQEDSAVYLCASSLWAQGHGYTFGSGTRLTVV.

This chain joins TRBV7-2 and TRBJ1-2; 12 positions agree with TRBD1. Looked up from germline, CDR1 is SGHTA and CDR2 is FQGNSA. The CDR3 extends over 13 amino acids. J lost 6 bases, V lost 6 bases, and 2 bases had no gene match. The CDR3 DNA is TGTGCCAGCAGGGGACAGGGGGCAGATGGCTACACCTTC. Amino acids: CASRGQGADGYTF.

This clone appeared a few times. The chain is built from TRBV5-6 and TRBJ1-5; D is unclear. The V gene lost 0 bases and the J gene lost 7 bases, with 14 bases spanning the gap. Per germline, CDR1 SGHDT and CDR2 YYEEEE. The CDR3 sequence is 15 residues long. The CDR3 DNA follows: TGTGCCAGCAGCTTGGTCTCCGGAGACGGACAGCCCCAGCATTTT. Translation: CASSLVSGDGQPQHF.

The chain carries TRBV2 and TRBJ2-1, with 8 bases that match TRBD2. The CDR3 has 12 residues. Trimming took 7 bases from V and 15 from J; bases not matched to a gene: 11. Germline V CDR1 and CDR2: SNHLY, FYNNEI. CDR3 coding DNA: TGTGCCAGCACCGGGACTAGAACTGGAGGGTTCTTC. Its protein is CASTGTRTGGFF.

J is TRBJ2-3 and V is TRBV6-4, with 7 bases identical to TRBD2. V lost 5 bases, J lost 4 bases, and 9 bases stayed unmatched. The CDR3 totals 15 residues. Germline-derived CDR1 and CDR2 are MRHNA and SNTAGT. The CDR3: CASSPFGGGSDTQYF. As DNA, the CDR3 is TGTGCCAGCAGTCCCTTCGGGGGAGGGTCAGATACGCAGTATTTT.

The chain links TRBV5-5 to TRBJ2-3; 9 bases fit TRBD1. Germline CDR1 reads SGHKS; CDR2 reads YYEKEE (reference sequence). There are 16 residues in the CDR3. Trimming took 5 bases from V and 5 from J; bases not matched to a gene: 12. Here the CDR3 DNA reads TGTGCCAGCAGACACGACAGGGGGTCGCCGGGAGATACGCAGTATTTT. Its translation: CASRHDRGSPGDTQYF.

This clone was picked up a small number of times. The rearrangement uses TRBV6-5 and TRBJ1-2; 12 nucleotides align to TRBD1. The germline V gene has CDR1 MNHEY and CDR2 SVGAGI. J was trimmed by 8 bases and V by 7 bases; bases with no gene match: 8. The CDR3 contains 14 residues. For the CDR3, the DNA is TGTGCCAGCACCCCGGGGGACAGGGGGCAAGGCTACACCTTC. It is translated as CASTPGDRGQGYTF.

The table lists this clone with a few counts. The V call is TRBV28, the J call TRBJ1-2, with D tentatively TRBD1 (5 bases). V lost 4 bases and J lost 8, with 14 bases in between. This CDR3 has 13 residues. CDR1 MDHEN and CDR2 SYDVKM come from the germline V gene. CDR3 region: CASSYSGGGGYTF. CDR3 nucleotide sequence: TGTGCCAGCAGTTATTCTGGGGGAGGCGGCTACACCTTC.

Ten or more counts support this clone. The V call is TRBV18, the J call TRBJ2-7; 7 bases agree with TRBD1. CDR1 and CDR2 (germline): KGHSH, LQKENI. V lost 6 bases and J lost 0; bases outside the gene matches: 8. This CDR3 region has 15 residues. The CDR3 DNA reads TGTGCCAGCTCCCCGGGACAGTCCAGCTCCTACGAGCAGTACTTC. Its protein product is CASSPGQSSSYEQYF.

A few counts support this clone. This chain joins TRBV7-2 and TRBJ2-7; D not resolved. The CDR3 spans 14 residues. Trimming stripped 5 bases from V and 4 bases from J, with 15 bases between. Germline V gene data show CDR1 as SGHTA and CDR2 as FQGNSA. The CDR3 region is CASSLAREAYEQYF. CDR3 coding DNA: TGTGCCAGCAGCCTCGCGCGAGAGGCTTACGAGCAGTACTTC.

This chain links TRBV30 with TRBJ2-7, with 7 bases lining up with TRBD1. Trimming at V came to 1 base and at J to 4 bases, leaving 7 bases not matched to a gene. The CDR3 spans 14 residues. Looked up from germline, CDR1 is GTSNPN and CDR2 is SVGIG (reference sequence). The CDR3 DNA is TGTGCCTGGAGTGCCGGGACAGCGAAATACGAGCAGTACTTC. This gives the protein CAWSAGTAKYEQYF.